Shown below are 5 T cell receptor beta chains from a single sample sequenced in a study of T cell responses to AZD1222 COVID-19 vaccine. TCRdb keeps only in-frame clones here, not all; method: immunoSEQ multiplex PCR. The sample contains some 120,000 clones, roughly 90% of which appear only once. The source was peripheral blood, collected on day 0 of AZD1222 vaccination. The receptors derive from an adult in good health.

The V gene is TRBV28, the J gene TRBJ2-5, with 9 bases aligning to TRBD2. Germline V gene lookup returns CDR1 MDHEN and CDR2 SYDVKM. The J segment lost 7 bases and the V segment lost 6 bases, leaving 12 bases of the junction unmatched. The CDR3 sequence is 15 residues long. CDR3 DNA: TGTGCCAGCAGCCCCGCTTTGGGACTAGCAGCGACCCAGTACTTC. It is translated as CASSPALGLAATQYF.

This CDR3 is CASSYSQGQPFPLHF. The CDR3, as DNA: TGTGCCAGCAGTTACTCGCAGGGGCAACCCTTCCCCCTCCACTTT. V is TRBV6-5 and J is TRBJ1-6; weak D call: TRBD1 (6 bases). This CDR3 has 15 residues. Germline V lookup: CDR1 MNHEY, CDR2 SVGAGI. The V end lost 0 bases, the J end lost 13 bases, and 16 bases lay between the germline ends.

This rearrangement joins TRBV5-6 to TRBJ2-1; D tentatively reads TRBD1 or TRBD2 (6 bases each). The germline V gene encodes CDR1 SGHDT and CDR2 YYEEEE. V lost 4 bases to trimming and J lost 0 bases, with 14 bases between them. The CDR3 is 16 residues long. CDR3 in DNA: TGTGCCAGCAGCCTCAACAGGGAGGTCTCCTACAATGAGCAGTTCTTC. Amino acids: CASSLNREVSYNEQFF.

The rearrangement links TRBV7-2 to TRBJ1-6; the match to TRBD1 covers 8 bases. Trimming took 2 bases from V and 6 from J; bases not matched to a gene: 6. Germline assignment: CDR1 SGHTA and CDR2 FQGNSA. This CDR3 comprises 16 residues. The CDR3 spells CASSLLFTGGNSPLHF. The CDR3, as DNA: TGTGCCAGCAGCTTACTCTTCACAGGGGGTAATTCACCCCTCCACTTT.

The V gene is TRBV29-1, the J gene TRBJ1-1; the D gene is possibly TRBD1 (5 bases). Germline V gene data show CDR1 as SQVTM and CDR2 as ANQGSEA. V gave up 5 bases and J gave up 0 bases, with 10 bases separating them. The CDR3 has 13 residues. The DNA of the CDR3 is TGCAGCGTTTCAGACAGCATGAACACTGAAGCTTTCTTT. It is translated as CSVSDSMNTEAFF. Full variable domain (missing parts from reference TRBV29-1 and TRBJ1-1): SAVISQKPSRDICQRGTSLTIQCQVDSQVTMMFWYRQQPGQSLTLIATANQGSEATYESGFVIDKFPISRPNLTFSTLTVSNMSPEDSSIYLCSVSDSMNTEAFFGQGTRLTVV.